This entry is about one T cell receptor beta chain. Only in-frame clones appear in the TCRdb table, and some are missing; sequencing was by immunoSEQ multiplex PCR. The data contain 400,000 or so clones, approximately 88% of them seen just once; the ten biggest clones take up around 1.9%. The sample originates from a study of blood T cell repertoires in COVID-19. Study summary: The study drew acute and convalescent COVID-19 samples from the United States, Italy and Spain. PBMCs, B-cell-depleted T cells, or T cells were the source of the cDNA or gDNA that made up the material.

Recruitment covered about two dozen US areas and drew participants whose ages spanned about 18 to 90 years. The TCR was taken from a woman aged 40 to 50 with acute COVID-19. Specimen: PBMCs or T cells enriched from blood (not recorded which).

The CDR3 nucleotides are TGTGCCAGCAGCCAAGATTTCGTGAGCCAAGAGACCCAGTACTTC. Translation gives CASSQDFVSQETQYF. The chain combines TRBV14 with TRBJ2-5; D unresolved. This CDR3 comprises 15 residues. Per the germline V gene, CDR1 is SGHDN and CDR2 is FVKESK. Trimming shortened V by 0 bases and J by 1 base, and 9 bases separated the two germline ends.